This T cell receptor beta chain was obtained from a study of beta chain features in type 1 diabetes. This clone showed up just a few times. Its target is unknown. Naive, central memory, regulatory and stem cell-like memory cells within the CD4+ compartment were sorted using CD45RO/CCR7/CD25/CD127/CD95/CD27. Study results and caveats: Across patients, naive, central memory and Treg TCRB repertoires exhibited apparently greater similarity than was observed across healthy donors. People with Type 1 diabetes carried modestly yet significantly shorter TCRB CDR3s in all four CD4+ subsets. In patients and controls equally, PCR might favor templates that are shorter.

As every portion of the isolated RNA was reverse transcribed, the sequencing read expressed TCRB transcripts. Produced via immunoSEQ multiplex PCR; TCRdb's table is partial and in-frame only. The sample lists about 450,000 clones, approximately 10% seen once, with around 0.05% in the top ten. V shed 2 bases and J shed 0 bases, with 15 bases lying between them. There are 17 residues in the CDR3. CDR1 LGHNA and CDR2 YNFKEQ come from the germline V gene. The V and J genes are TRBV4-2 and TRBJ2-3, with D unclear. The TCR originated in a woman aged 18-29 years in good health. Sample: naive CD4+ T cells from blood. CDR3 nucleotides: TGTGCCAGCAGCCAAAACTTAAACGGCATCAGCACAGATACGCAGTATTTT. This sequence encodes CASSQNLNGISTDTQYF.